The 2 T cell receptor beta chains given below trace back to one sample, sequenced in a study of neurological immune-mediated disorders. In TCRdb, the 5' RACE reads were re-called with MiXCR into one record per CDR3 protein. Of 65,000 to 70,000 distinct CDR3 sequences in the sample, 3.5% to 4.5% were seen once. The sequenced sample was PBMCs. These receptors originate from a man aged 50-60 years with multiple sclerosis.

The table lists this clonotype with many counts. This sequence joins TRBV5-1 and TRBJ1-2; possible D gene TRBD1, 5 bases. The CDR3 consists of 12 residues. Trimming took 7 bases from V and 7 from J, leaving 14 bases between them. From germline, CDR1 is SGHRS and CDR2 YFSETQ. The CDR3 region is CASQDTAFGYTF. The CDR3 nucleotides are TGCGCCAGCCAGGACACCGCTTTTGGCTACACCTTC.

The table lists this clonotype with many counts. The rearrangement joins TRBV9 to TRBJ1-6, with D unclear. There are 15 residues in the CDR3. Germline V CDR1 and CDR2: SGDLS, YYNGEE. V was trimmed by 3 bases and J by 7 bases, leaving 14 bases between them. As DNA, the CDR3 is TGTGCCAGCAGCGCTAGTTGGGGTTCCAATTCACCCCTCCACTTT. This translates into CASSASWGSNSPLHF. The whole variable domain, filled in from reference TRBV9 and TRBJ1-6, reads DSGVTQTPKHLITATGQRVTLRCSPRSGDLSVYWYQQSLDQGLQFLIQYYNGEERAKGNILERFSAQQFPDLHSELNLSSLELGDSALYFCASSASWGSNSPLHFGNGTRLTVT.